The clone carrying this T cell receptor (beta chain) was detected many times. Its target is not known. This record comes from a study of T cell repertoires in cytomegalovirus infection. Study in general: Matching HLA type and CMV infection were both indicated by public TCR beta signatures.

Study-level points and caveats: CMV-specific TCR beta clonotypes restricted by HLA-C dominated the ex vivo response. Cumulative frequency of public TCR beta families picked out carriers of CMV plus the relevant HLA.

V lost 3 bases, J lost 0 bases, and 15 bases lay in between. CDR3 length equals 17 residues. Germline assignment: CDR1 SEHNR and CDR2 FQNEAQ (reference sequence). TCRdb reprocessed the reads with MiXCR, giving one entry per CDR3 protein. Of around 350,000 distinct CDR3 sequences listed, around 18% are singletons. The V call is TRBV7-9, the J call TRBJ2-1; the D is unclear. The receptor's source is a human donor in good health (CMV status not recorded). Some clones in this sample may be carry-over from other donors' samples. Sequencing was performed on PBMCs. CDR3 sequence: CASSLAAAAISYNEQFF. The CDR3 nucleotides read TGTGCCAGCAGCTTGGCCGCGGCAGCGATCTCCTACAATGAGCAGTTCTTC.